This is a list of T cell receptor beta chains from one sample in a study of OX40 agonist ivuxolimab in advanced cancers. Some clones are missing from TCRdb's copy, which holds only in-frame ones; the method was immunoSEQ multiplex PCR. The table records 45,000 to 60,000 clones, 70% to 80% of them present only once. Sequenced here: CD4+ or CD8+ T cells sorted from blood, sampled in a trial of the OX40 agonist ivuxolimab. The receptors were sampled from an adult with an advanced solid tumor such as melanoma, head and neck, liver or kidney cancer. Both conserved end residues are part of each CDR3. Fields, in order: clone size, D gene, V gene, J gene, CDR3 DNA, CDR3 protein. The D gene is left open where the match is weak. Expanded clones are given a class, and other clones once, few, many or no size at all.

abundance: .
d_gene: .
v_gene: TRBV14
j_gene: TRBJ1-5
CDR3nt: TGTGCCAGCGGCCAAGATCGTGGGAATCAGCCCCAGCATTTT
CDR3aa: CASGQDRGNQPQHF

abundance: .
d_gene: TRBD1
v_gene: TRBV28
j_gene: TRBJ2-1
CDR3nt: TGTGCCAGCAGTTCCCAGGGACAGGCCACCTCCTACAATGAGCAGTTCTTC
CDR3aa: CASSSQGQATSYNEQFF

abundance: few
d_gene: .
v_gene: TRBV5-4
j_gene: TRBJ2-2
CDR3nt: TGTGCCAGCAGCAGGGGCATCCTCGGGGAGCTGTTTTTT
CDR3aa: CASSRGILGELFF

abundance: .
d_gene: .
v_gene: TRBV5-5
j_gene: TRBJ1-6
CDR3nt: TGTGCCAGCAGCTTGGTGGCGGCACCGTTGGGTTCACCCCTCCACTTT
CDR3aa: CASSLVAAPLGSPLHF

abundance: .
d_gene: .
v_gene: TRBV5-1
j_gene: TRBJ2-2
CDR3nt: TGCGCCAGCAGCCCCGGGATTAGCGGACACGCGAACACCGGGGAGCTGTTTTTT
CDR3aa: CASSPGISGHANTGELFF

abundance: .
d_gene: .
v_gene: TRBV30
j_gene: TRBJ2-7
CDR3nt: TGTGCCTGCCAAATACGGGATCTCTCCTACGAGCAGTACTTC
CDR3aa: CACQIRDLSYEQYF

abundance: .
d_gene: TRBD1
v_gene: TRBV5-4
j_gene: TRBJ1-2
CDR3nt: TGTGCCAGCAGCGCGACAGGGGGAAATGCGGGTGGCTACACCTTC
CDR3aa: CASSATGGNAGGYTF

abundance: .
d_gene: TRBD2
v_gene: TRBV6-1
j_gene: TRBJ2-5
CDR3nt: TGTGCCACCGCTAGCGGGGGGCCGGAAGAGACCCAGTACTTC
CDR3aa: CATASGGPEETQYF

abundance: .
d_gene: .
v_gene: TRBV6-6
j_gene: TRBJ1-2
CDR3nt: TGTGCCAGCAGTTACTCGGGGGACGGCTATGGCTACACCTTC
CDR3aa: CASSYSGDGYGYTF

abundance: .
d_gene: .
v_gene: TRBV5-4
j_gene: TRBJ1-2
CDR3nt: TGTGCCAGCAGCTCCCAATTCGGGATCCTTGACACCTTC
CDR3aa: CASSSQFGILDTF

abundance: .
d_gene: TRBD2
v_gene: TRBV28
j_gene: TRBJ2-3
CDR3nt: TGTGCCAGCAGGCAACTAGCGGAATGGGCAGATACGCAGTATTTT
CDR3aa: CASRQLAEWADTQYF

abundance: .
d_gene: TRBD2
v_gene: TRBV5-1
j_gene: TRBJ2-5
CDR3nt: TGCGCCAGCAGCCTAGGACTAGCGGGCCTCCAGGCGGCAGAGACCCAGTACTTC
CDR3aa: CASSLGLAGLQAAETQYF

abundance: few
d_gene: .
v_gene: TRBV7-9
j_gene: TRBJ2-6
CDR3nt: TGTGCCACCACCCTCTCTGGGGCCAACGTCCTGACTTTC
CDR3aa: CATTLSGANVLTF

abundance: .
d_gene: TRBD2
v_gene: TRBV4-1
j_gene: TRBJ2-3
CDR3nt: TGCGCCAGCAGCCAAGACCGCGGGGGGGCTCCAGATACGCAGTATTTT
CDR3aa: CASSQDRGGAPDTQYF

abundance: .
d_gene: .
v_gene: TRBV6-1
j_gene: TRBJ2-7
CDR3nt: TGTGCCAGCAGTCGTTTGGCAGGGGTCAACGAGCAGTACTTC
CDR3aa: CASSRLAGVNEQYF

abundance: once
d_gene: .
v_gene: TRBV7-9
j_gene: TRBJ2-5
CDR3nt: TGTGCCAGCAGCATCACAGGAATACAAGAGACCCAGTACTTC
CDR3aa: CASSITGIQETQYF

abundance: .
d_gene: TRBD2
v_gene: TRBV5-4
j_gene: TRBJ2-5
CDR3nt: TGTGCCAGCAGCTCGGGAGCGGGGGGCCACGATCAAGAGACCCAGTACTTC
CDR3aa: CASSSGAGGHDQETQYF

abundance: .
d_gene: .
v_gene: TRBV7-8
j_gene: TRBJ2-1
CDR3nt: TGTGCCAGCAGTCAGGACGTTGGGAATGAGCAGTTCTTC
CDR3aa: CASSQDVGNEQFF

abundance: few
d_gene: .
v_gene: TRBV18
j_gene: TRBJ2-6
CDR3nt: TGTGCCAGCTCACCACCGACCGGGGCCAACGTCCTGACTTTC
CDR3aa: CASSPPTGANVLTF

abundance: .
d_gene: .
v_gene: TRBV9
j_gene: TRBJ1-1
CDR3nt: TGTGCCAGCAGCGTATCGACAGCGAACACTGAAGCTTTCTTT
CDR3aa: CASSVSTANTEAFF

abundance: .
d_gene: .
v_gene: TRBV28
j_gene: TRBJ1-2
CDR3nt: TGTGCCAGCAGCATCTCCAGGGGATATGGCTACACCTTC
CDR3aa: CASSISRGYGYTF

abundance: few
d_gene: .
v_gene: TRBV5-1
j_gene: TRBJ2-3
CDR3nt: TGCGCCAGCAGGTACAGAACTAGCACAGATACGCAGTATTTT
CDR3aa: CASRYRTSTDTQYF

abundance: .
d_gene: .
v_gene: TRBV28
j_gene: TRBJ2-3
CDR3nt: TGTGCCAGCAGACCCAGGACAACTGGCACAGATACGCAGTATTTT
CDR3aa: CASRPRTTGTDTQYF

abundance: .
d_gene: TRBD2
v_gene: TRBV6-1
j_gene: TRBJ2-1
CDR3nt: TGTGCCAGCAGAGCGGGGGGCTCCTACAATGAGCAGTTCTTC
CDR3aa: CASRAGGSYNEQFF

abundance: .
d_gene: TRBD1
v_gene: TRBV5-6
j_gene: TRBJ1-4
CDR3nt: TGTGCCAGCAGTCTGACAGGGGTAAATGAAAAACTGTTTTTT
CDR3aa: CASSLTGVNEKLFF

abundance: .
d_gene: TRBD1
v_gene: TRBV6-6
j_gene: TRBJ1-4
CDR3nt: TGTGCCAGCAGTTATGGGGGAGGGGACAGCGAAAAACTGTTTTTT
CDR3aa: CASSYGGGDSEKLFF

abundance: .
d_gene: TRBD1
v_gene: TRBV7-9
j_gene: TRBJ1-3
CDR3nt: TGTGCCAGCAGAAAGGGACAGGACTCTGGAAACACCATATATTTT
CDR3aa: CASRKGQDSGNTIYF

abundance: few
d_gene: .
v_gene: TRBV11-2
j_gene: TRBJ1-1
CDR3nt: TGTGCCAGCAGCCTAACACAGGGAACCACTGAAGCTTTCTTT
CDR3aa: CASSLTQGTTEAFF

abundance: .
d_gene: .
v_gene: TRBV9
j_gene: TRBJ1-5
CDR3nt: TGTGCCAGCAGCGTAGATTGGGATAGCAATCAGCCCCAGCATTTT
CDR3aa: CASSVDWDSNQPQHF

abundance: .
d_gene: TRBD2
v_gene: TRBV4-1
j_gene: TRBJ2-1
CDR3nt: TGCGCCAGCAGCCAAGCGGGGACTAGTAGGAATGAGCAGTTCTTC
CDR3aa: CASSQAGTSRNEQFF

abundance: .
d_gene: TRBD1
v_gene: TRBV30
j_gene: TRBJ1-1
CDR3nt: TGTGCCTGGACCTGGGACAGGGTCACTGAAGCTTTCTTT
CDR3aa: CAWTWDRVTEAFF

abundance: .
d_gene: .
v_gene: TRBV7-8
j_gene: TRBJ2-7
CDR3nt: TGTGCCAGCAGCTTAGTCTCAGGGAACTACGAGCAGTACTTC
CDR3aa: CASSLVSGNYEQYF

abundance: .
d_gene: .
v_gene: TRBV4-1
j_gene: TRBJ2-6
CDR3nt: TGCGCCAGCAGCCAAGATCTCGAGGGGGCCAACGTCCTGACTTTC
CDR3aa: CASSQDLEGANVLTF

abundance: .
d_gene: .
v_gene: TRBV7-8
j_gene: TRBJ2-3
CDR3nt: TGTGCCAGCAGCTTAGTAACAGCAAAGCAGTATTTT
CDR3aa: CASSLVTAKQYF

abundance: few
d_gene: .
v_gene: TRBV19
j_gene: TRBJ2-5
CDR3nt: TGTGCCAGTAGTATAGGATCGGGGGGCGCGGGGGAGACCCAGTACTTC
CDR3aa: CASSIGSGGAGETQYF

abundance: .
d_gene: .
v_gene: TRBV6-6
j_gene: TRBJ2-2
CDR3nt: TGTGCCAGCAGGCCCCCGGGGTTCTGGACCGGGGAGCTGTTTTTT
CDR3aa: CASRPPGFWTGELFF

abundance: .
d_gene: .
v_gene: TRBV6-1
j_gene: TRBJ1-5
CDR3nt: TGTGCCAGCAGTGAAGCGCTTCCGGGGTGGGGCAATCAGCCCCAGCATTTT
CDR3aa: CASSEALPGWGNQPQHF